Each of the 21 T cell receptor beta chains below was sequenced from the same sample in a study of T-cell reconstitution after alpha-beta-depleted transplantation in children (TCRdb year 2016). What the research found in general, with its limitations: Over the following months the frequencies of hyperexpanded clones went down, and after one year T-cell counts and TCRbeta diversity were mostly credited to newly produced T cells.

The method behind the library was PCR. TCRdb lists the instrument as Illumina HiSeq 2500. To normalize quantification of the TCRbeta repertoire, the TCR libraries were built with molecular barcoding that relied on unique molecular identifiers. In TCRdb, the public reads were trimmed at Q25 with fastp and aligned with MiXCR, with productive beta chains retained. A single entry per CDR3 protein holds the most common genes and DNA from its merged rows. Here the sample has 330,000 or so distinct CDR3 sequences; 6.5% to 9% occur a single time. The biggest ten clones account for about 8.2% of the sample. The meaning of the sample's treatment or condition label: allogeneic hematopoietic cell transplantation with graft depleted of TCRalphabeta T cells and CD19 B cells. Antigens of these TCRs are unknown. The sample here was peripheral blood, taken 360 days after TCRalphabeta/CD19-depleted stem cell transplant. Receptor source: a female patient between 2 and 15 years old who had a stem cell transplant for Fanconi anemia, so the T cells may come from the graft donor.

This sequence joins TRBV18 and TRBJ1-2; D gene uncertain. The ends were cut back, 3 bases at V and 0 bases at J, with 11 bases in the middle. The CDR3 consists of 15 residues. Germline assignment: CDR1 KGHSH and CDR2 LQKENI. The CDR3 sequence is CASSPEVGPNYGYTF. CDR3 nucleotide sequence: TGTGCCAGCTCACCGGAAGTAGGGCCTAACTATGGCTACACCTTC.

In the case of this clonotype: The final CDR3 position lacks the conserved phenylalanine or tryptophan, pointing to a likely read error. V is TRBV7-9 and J is TRBJ1-3; TRBD1 might be the D (6 bases). CDR3 length: 15 amino acids. Germline V CDR1 and CDR2: SEHNR, FQNEAQ (reference sequence). V gave up 5 bases and J gave up 4 bases, with 15 bases separating them. The CDR3 region is CASSLTSTGGNTIYI. The CDR3, as DNA: TGTGCCAGCAGCCTCACATCGACAGGAGGAAACACCATATATATT.

This clonotype was seen a single time. The chain is built from TRBV5-1 and TRBJ1-2; TRBD1 aligns across 8 bases. Unmatched junction bases numbered 4, after V lost 3 bases and J lost 0 bases. The CDR3 covers 15 residues. Per germline, CDR1 SGHRS and CDR2 YFSETQ. The CDR3 DNA follows: TGCGCCAGCAGCTGGGGGACAGGAGCTAACTATGGCTACACCTTC. Translated: CASSWGTGANYGYTF.

This clonotype came up a few times. The genes are TRBV5-1 and TRBJ2-2; 7 bases align to TRBD2. This CDR3 has 17 residues. Germline lookup yields CDR1 SGHRS and CDR2 YFSETQ. J was trimmed by 1 base and V by 0 bases; bases with no gene match: 6. CDR3: CASSLGLRGRNTGELFF. The CDR3 bases are TGCGCCAGCAGCTTGGGCTTGCGCGGGAGGAACACCGGGGAGCTGTTTTTT.

This clonotype was picked up many times. V and J are TRBV20-1 and TRBJ2-4; 12 bases align to TRBD2. The CDR3 is 19 amino acids. Trimming took 1 base from V and 0 from J; bases not matched to a gene: 10. Germline V gene sequence: CDR1 DFQATT, CDR2 SNEGSKA (reference sequence). The CDR3 here is CSARGLAGEVIGAKNIQYF. DNA of the CDR3: TGCAGTGCTAGAGGACTAGCGGGAGAAGTGATTGGAGCCAAAAACATTCAGTACTTC.

This sequence joins TRBV21-1 and TRBJ2-6; the D call TRBD1 from the table was never checked on the DNA. TRBV21-1 is flagged as a pseudogene. The CDR3 extends over 14 amino acids. The DNA of the CDR3 is TGTGCCAGAGGGGACAGGGGTGGGGCCAACGTCCTGACTTTC. Protein sequence: CARGDRGGANVLTF.

This clonotype occurred many times. The chain joins TRBV20-1 to TRBJ1-5; 9 bases agree with TRBD1. From germline, CDR1 is DFQATT and CDR2 SNEGSKA (reference sequence). This CDR3 is 13 amino acids long. J gave up 7 bases and V 4 bases, and 5 bases lay outside the gene matches. The CDR3 nucleotides read TGCAGTGCTAAAACAGGGGGCGAGCAGCCCCAGCATTTT. Translating gives CSAKTGGEQPQHF.

At least ten counts were recorded for this clonotype. The V and J genes are TRBV5-1 and TRBJ2-5; no definite D call. Germline V gene sequence: CDR1 SGHRS, CDR2 YFSETQ. V was cut by 2 bases and J by 2 bases, with 7 bases left in between. CDR3 length: 13 residues. The CDR3 DNA follows: TGCGCCAGCAGCTTCACACATCAAGAGACCCAGTACTTC. It translates to CASSFTHQETQYF.

This clonotype has ten or more counts. This rearrangement joins TRBV20-1 to TRBJ2-1; 9 positions agree with TRBD2. The J segment lost 5 bases and the V segment lost 3 bases, leaving 11 bases of the junction unmatched. From germline, CDR1 is DFQATT and CDR2 SNEGSKA (reference sequence). The CDR3 is 16 amino acids. Here the CDR3 reads CSASLRGLAGNNEQFF. DNA of the CDR3: TGCAGTGCTAGCCTGAGGGGCCTAGCGGGGAACAATGAGCAGTTCTTC.

The table lists this clonotype with many counts. V is TRBV12-3 or TRBV12-4 and J is TRBJ2-7; possible D gene TRBD1, 6 bases. V was cut by 5 bases and J by 0 bases, with 8 bases left in between. The CDR3 is 13 amino acids. CDR3 amino acids: CASSEDSSYEQYF. In nucleotides, the CDR3 is TGTGCCAGCAGTGAGGACAGCTCCTACGAGCAGTACTTC.

This clonotype showed up many times. This chain connects TRBV12-3 or TRBV12-4 to TRBJ1-5; D is ambiguous. The CDR3 consists of 16 residues. The germline V and J ends were trimmed by 1 base and 9 bases, with 19 bases remaining between them. The CDR3 DNA follows: TGTGCCAGCAGTTTAGAGTCCTCCGGGTTGGGTCCGCCCCAGCATTTT. Translating it yields CASSLESSGLGPPQHF.

The chain links TRBV28 to TRBJ2-5; 8 nucleotides match TRBD1. V trimming: 6 bases; J trimming: 5 bases; junction bases outside the gene matches: 8. The germline gives CDR1 MDHEN, CDR2 SYDVKM. The CDR3 has 14 amino acids. CDR3 in DNA: TGTGCCAGCAGAGAGCAGGGGGCTGGTGAGACCCAGTACTTC. Residues: CASREQGAGETQYF.

This clonotype was detected ten times or more. V and J are TRBV20-1 and TRBJ2-1; TRBD2 matches at 11 bases. V was clipped by 4 bases and J by 4 bases; unmatched bases: 3. CDR1 DFQATT and CDR2 SNEGSKA come from the germline V gene (reference sequence). The CDR3 has 14 amino acids. The CDR3 reads CSAILAGVYNEQFF. CDR3 nucleotide sequence: TGCAGTGCTATACTAGCGGGGGTATACAATGAGCAGTTCTTC.

V and J are TRBV9 and TRBJ2-7, with D tentatively TRBD2 (7 bases). The CDR3 runs 16 residues. Trimming took 3 bases from V and 0 from J, leaving 16 bases between them. Germline assignment: CDR1 SGDLS and CDR2 YYNGEE. The chain's CDR3 is CASSAHPGGLSYEQYF. The DNA of the CDR3 is TGTGCCAGCAGCGCCCACCCCGGGGGGCTCTCCTACGAGCAGTACTTC.

The genes are TRBV20-1 and TRBJ2-7; 11 bases line up with TRBD1. After removal of 0 bases from V and 4 bases from J, the junction contained 5 bases not matched to a gene. The germline CDR1 and CDR2 sequences are DFQATT and SNEGSKA (reference sequence). This CDR3 contains 15 residues. DNA for the CDR3: TGCAGTGCTAGAGAGTGGGACAGGGGGAGGTACGAGCAGTACTTC. Its protein is CSAREWDRGRYEQYF.

This clonotype was counted between two and nine times. The chain couples TRBV18 to TRBJ2-1; D could derive from TRBD1 or TRBD2 (5 bases each). Trimming took off 2 bases at V and 0 bases at J, with 8 bases between the two ends. The CDR3 extends over 15 amino acids. Germline CDR1 reads KGHSH; CDR2 reads LQKENI. The CDR3: CASSPEGYSYNEQFF. CDR3 DNA: TGTGCCAGCTCACCAGAGGGGTACTCCTACAATGAGCAGTTCTTC.

The V and J genes are TRBV27 and TRBJ2-7; D may be TRBD1 (5 bases). The CDR3 runs to 15 residues. Trimming stripped 0 bases from V and 5 bases from J, with 14 bases between. CDR1 is MNHEY, CDR2 SMNVEV, per germline (reference sequence). CDR3 DNA: TGTGCCAGCAGTTTATCGGGGCGGCTTCGGAACGAGCAGTACTTC. It codes for CASSLSGRLRNEQYF.

The J gene is TRBJ2-2, the V gene TRBV11-2, with 8 bases lining up with TRBD1. CDR3 size: 19 residues. Germline CDR1 is SGHAT and CDR2 is FQNNGV. The ends lost 5 bases at V and 6 bases at J; junction bases unmatched: 20. CDR3 in amino acids: CASSPPYRGAGVIPGELFF. CDR3 DNA sequence: TGTGCCAGCAGCCCCCCATACAGGGGGGCTGGAGTAATTCCCGGGGAGCTGTTTTTT.

The V and J genes are TRBV20-1 and TRBJ2-2; D is possibly TRBD1 (5 bases). Deletions cut 0 bases from V and 6 bases from J, with 14 bases between. CDR1 is DFQATT, CDR2 SNEGSKA, per germline (reference sequence). The length of the CDR3 is 15 residues. In DNA, the CDR3 is TGCAGTGCTAGAGATGGGGCCCGAGGTCCCGGGGAGCTGTTTTTT. Its protein is CSARDGARGPGELFF.

This clonotype has a count of ten or more. The V and J genes are TRBV29-1 and TRBJ2-7; 7 bases fit TRBD1. The CDR3 runs 15 residues. Trimming removed 5 bases from V and 4 bases from J; junction bases left unmatched: 14. Per the germline V gene, CDR1 is SQVTM and CDR2 is ANQGSEA. The CDR3 DNA follows: TGCAGCGTTACGAGAGCCTGGGACAGCCGGTACGAGCAGTACTTC. As protein: CSVTRAWDSRYEQYF.

This clonotype was picked up many times. The gene calls are TRBV7-8 and TRBJ2-2; D is possibly TRBD1 (5 bases). This CDR3 is built from 15 residues. The ends were cut back, 5 bases at V and 5 bases at J, with 15 bases in the middle. The germline V gene has CDR1 SGHVS and CDR2 FQNEAQ. CDR3 sequence: CASSPGRVETGELFF. The CDR3, as DNA: TGTGCCAGCAGCCCAGGCAGGGTAGAGACCGGGGAGCTGTTTTTT.